The 2 T cell receptor beta chains reported below all come from one sample, sequenced in a study of blood T cell repertoires in COVID-19. Profiling relied on immunoSEQ multiplex PCR, and the TCRdb table lists in-frame clones only, not all of them. The repertoire includes around 220,000 clones, around 80% of them detected once, and 10% sits in the top ten. Sequencing used peripheral blood. The origin of the receptors is a woman of 80 years or more with acute or convalescent COVID-19.

This sequence joins TRBV12-3 or TRBV12-4 and TRBJ1-1; D is uncertain. Between the trimmed V and J ends, which lost 1 base and 8 bases, there was a span of 11 bases. CDR3 size: 13 residues. The CDR3 spells CASSLGQAREAFF. The CDR3 nucleotides are TGTGCCAGCAGTTTAGGGCAGGCACGGGAAGCTTTCTTT.

The chain joins TRBV6-5 to TRBJ1-2; 8 positions match TRBD1. CDR1 is MNHEY, CDR2 SVGAGI, per germline. CDR3 length: 14 residues. V gave up 7 bases and J gave up 5 bases; unmatched junction bases: 9. The CDR3 bases are TGTGCCAGCACTCCCCCGGGACAGGTTTATGGCTACACCTTC. Amino acid sequence: CASTPPGQVYGYTF.